The following is a TCR beta chain sequence with its context. This entry comes from a study of blood T cell repertoires in COVID-19. Turning to the study itself: The cDNA or gDNA used as material had been derived from T cells, B-cell-depleted T cells, or PBMCs.

Assay: immunoSEQ multiplex PCR; the TCRdb copy retains only in-frame clones and omits some. The sample records about 140,000 clones, 81% being singletons. Sequencing was performed on peripheral blood. This clonotype was obtained from a human donor in a cohort sampled during active COVID-19.

The DNA for the CDR3 is TGTGCCAGCAGCGACGCCGGGACAGGGGGCTACGAGCAGTACTTC. This encodes CASSDAGTGGYEQYF. The chain employs TRBV27 and TRBJ2-7; 11 nucleotides align to TRBD1. The CDR3 spans 15 residues. The germline CDR1 and CDR2 sequences are MNHEY and SMNVEV (reference sequence). The V and J ends lost 6 bases and 3 bases, in that order; junction bases with no gene match: 7.